This is a list of T cell receptor beta chains from one sample in a study of PD-1 blockade in classical Hodgkin lymphoma. Profiling relied on immunoSEQ multiplex PCR, and the TCRdb table lists in-frame clones only, not all of them. Of about 47,000 clones listed, more than 75% are singletons. The sequenced material came from peripheral blood mononuclear cells (PBMCs). The source is a human donor with classical Hodgkin lymphoma. CDR3s include the opening cysteine and the closing phenylalanine or tryptophan. D genes are given only for firm matches. Only some rows state a clone size, as once, few, many or a class for expanded clones.

abundance: .; j_gene: TRBJ2-5; len: 13; d_gene: .; v_gene: TRBV5-1; CDR3aa: CASQGLAQETQYF; CDR3nt: TGCGCCAGCCAGGGACTGGCCCAAGAGACCCAGTACTTC
abundance: once; j_gene: TRBJ2-7; len: 19; d_gene: TRBD2; v_gene: TRBV5-4; CDR3aa: CASIPYGLAGKTLGDEQYF; CDR3nt: TGTGCCAGCATTCCTTACGGACTAGCGGGAAAAACTCTCGGGGACGAGCAGTACTTC
abundance: .; j_gene: TRBJ2-1; len: 17; d_gene: TRBD1; v_gene: TRBV10-3; CDR3aa: CAISESNRGSSYNEQFF; CDR3nt: TGTGCCATCAGTGAGTCCAACAGGGGGAGCTCCTACAATGAGCAGTTCTTC
abundance: once; j_gene: TRBJ2-2; len: 15; d_gene: .; v_gene: TRBV5-1; CDR3aa: CASSSQGSNTGELFF; CDR3nt: TGCGCCAGCAGCAGTCAAGGATCGAACACCGGGGAGCTGTTTTTT
abundance: .; j_gene: TRBJ2-5; len: 15; d_gene: .; v_gene: TRBV11-2; CDR3aa: CASSFPLGLQETQYF; CDR3nt: TGTGCCAGCAGCTTTCCGTTGGGGTTACAAGAGACCCAGTACTTC
abundance: .; j_gene: TRBJ2-1; len: 15; d_gene: .; v_gene: TRBV5-1; CDR3aa: CASSLLLGNHNEQFF; CDR3nt: TGCGCCAGCAGCCTGCTCCTCGGGAATCACAATGAGCAGTTCTTC
abundance: .; j_gene: TRBJ2-7; len: 14; d_gene: .; v_gene: TRBV9; CDR3aa: CASSVDGTHYEQYF; CDR3nt: TGTGCCAGCAGCGTCGACGGGACCCACTACGAGCAGTACTTC
abundance: .; j_gene: TRBJ2-4; len: 18; d_gene: .; v_gene: TRBV28; CDR3aa: CASSLRGRYFLAKNIQYF; CDR3nt: TGTGCCAGCAGTTTACGGGGGCGTTACTTTTTAGCCAAAAACATTCAGTACTTC
abundance: .; j_gene: TRBJ1-4; len: 14; d_gene: TRBD1; v_gene: TRBV6-1; CDR3aa: CASRGTGLAEKLFF; CDR3nt: TGTGCCAGCAGGGGGACAGGGTTGGCTGAAAAACTGTTTTTT
abundance: .; j_gene: TRBJ2-6; len: 15; d_gene: .; v_gene: TRBV28; CDR3aa: CASSLQTSGANVLTF; CDR3nt: TGTGCCAGCAGTTTGCAAACCTCTGGGGCCAACGTCCTGACTTTC
abundance: .; j_gene: TRBJ1-1; len: 13; d_gene: .; v_gene: TRBV6-5; CDR3aa: CASSYGMNTEAFF; CDR3nt: TGTGCCAGCAGTTACGGCATGAACACTGAAGCTTTCTTT
abundance: .; j_gene: TRBJ2-2; len: 15; d_gene: .; v_gene: TRBV5-1; CDR3aa: CASSYGTLKGGELFF; CDR3nt: TGCGCCAGCAGCTACGGTACCTTGAAGGGCGGGGAGCTGTTTTTT
abundance: .; j_gene: TRBJ2-3; len: 16; d_gene: TRBD1; v_gene: TRBV4-1; CDR3aa: CASSRTDRGRIDTQYF; CDR3nt: TGCGCCAGCAGCCGTACCGACAGGGGGCGGATAGATACGCAGTATTTT
abundance: .; j_gene: TRBJ1-5; len: 13; d_gene: .; v_gene: TRBV29-1; CDR3aa: CSVEAHPGQPQHF; CDR3nt: TGCAGCGTTGAAGCCCACCCGGGGCAGCCCCAGCATTTT
abundance: .; j_gene: TRBJ1-1; len: 15; d_gene: TRBD1; v_gene: TRBV11-2; CDR3aa: CASSARQGWNTEAFF; CDR3nt: TGTGCCAGCAGCGCGAGACAGGGGTGGAACACTGAAGCTTTCTTT
abundance: .; j_gene: TRBJ1-1; len: 13; d_gene: .; v_gene: TRBV6-5; CDR3aa: CASSLRGGTEAFF; CDR3nt: TGTGCCAGCAGCCTCCGGGGAGGCACTGAAGCTTTCTTT
abundance: .; j_gene: TRBJ2-1; len: 14; d_gene: TRBD1; v_gene: TRBV10-1; CDR3aa: CASSRGGLGNEQFF; CDR3nt: TGCGCCAGCAGCCGAGGGGGCCTGGGGAATGAGCAGTTCTTC
abundance: .; j_gene: TRBJ2-3; len: 14; d_gene: .; v_gene: TRBV10-3; CDR3aa: CAIQSGPPTDTQYF; CDR3nt: TGTGCCATTCAGAGCGGGCCTCCCACAGATACGCAGTATTTT
abundance: .; j_gene: TRBJ1-4; len: 16; d_gene: .; v_gene: TRBV10-3; CDR3aa: CAISERQALTNEKLFF; CDR3nt: TGTGCCATCAGTGAGAGGCAGGCCCTAACTAATGAAAAACTGTTTTTT
abundance: once; j_gene: TRBJ1-1; len: 9; d_gene: .; v_gene: TRBV6-1; CDR3aa: CASSLEAFF; CDR3nt: TGTGCCAGCAGTTTAGAAGCTTTCTTT
abundance: .; j_gene: TRBJ1-2; len: 14; d_gene: .; v_gene: TRBV11-3; CDR3aa: CASSLDRRGYGYTF; CDR3nt: TGTGCCAGCAGCTTAGACAGGAGGGGCTATGGCTACACCTTC
abundance: .; j_gene: TRBJ2-1; len: 15; d_gene: .; v_gene: TRBV4-1; CDR3aa: CASSRGTWAYNEQFF; CDR3nt: TGCGCCAGCAGCCGCGGGACCTGGGCCTACAATGAGCAGTTCTTC
abundance: .; j_gene: TRBJ2-7; len: 9; d_gene: .; v_gene: TRBV7-9; CDR3aa: CANGDEQYF; CDR3nt: TGTGCGAACGGGGACGAGCAGTACTTC
abundance: .; j_gene: TRBJ2-2; len: 13; d_gene: .; v_gene: TRBV5-4; CDR3aa: CASRNRGTGELFF; CDR3nt: TGTGCCAGCAGGAACCGGGGCACCGGGGAGCTGTTTTTT
abundance: .; j_gene: TRBJ2-3; len: 17; d_gene: .; v_gene: TRBV11-2; CDR3aa: CASSLGMGEASTDTQYF; CDR3nt: TGTGCCAGCAGCTTAGGGATGGGGGAGGCAAGCACAGATACGCAGTATTTT
abundance: .; j_gene: TRBJ1-5; len: 15; d_gene: .; v_gene: TRBV18; CDR3aa: CASSPPSVSDQPQHF; CDR3nt: TGTGCCAGCTCACCACCGTCAGTAAGCGATCAGCCCCAGCATTTT
abundance: .; j_gene: TRBJ1-2; len: 14; d_gene: .; v_gene: TRBV5-1; CDR3aa: CASSLAGGRYGYTF; CDR3nt: TGCGCCAGCAGCTTGGCCGGGGGGCGTTATGGCTACACCTTC
abundance: .; j_gene: TRBJ2-1; len: 15; d_gene: .; v_gene: TRBV14; CDR3aa: CASSQMGLAYNEQFF; CDR3nt: TGTGCCAGCAGCCAAATGGGGCTAGCCTACAATGAGCAGTTCTTC
abundance: .; j_gene: TRBJ1-3; len: 16; d_gene: .; v_gene: TRBV5-1; CDR3aa: CASSLEGPSSGNTIYF; CDR3nt: TGCGCCAGCAGCCTCGAGGGACCGAGCTCTGGAAACACCATATATTTT
abundance: .; j_gene: TRBJ2-7; len: 13; d_gene: .; v_gene: TRBV9; CDR3aa: CASSTDRSYEQYF; CDR3nt: TGTGCCAGCAGCACTGACAGGTCCTACGAGCAGTACTTC
abundance: once; j_gene: TRBJ1-4; len: 14; d_gene: .; v_gene: TRBV28; CDR3aa: CASSWGAANEKLFF; CDR3nt: TGTGCCAGCAGTTGGGGCGCGGCTAATGAAAAACTGTTTTTT
abundance: .; j_gene: TRBJ1-1; len: 15; d_gene: .; v_gene: TRBV11-2; CDR3aa: CASSLAGISNTEAFF; CDR3nt: TGTGCCAGCAGCTTGGCTGGCATCTCGAACACTGAAGCTTTCTTT
abundance: once; j_gene: TRBJ2-1; len: 15; d_gene: .; v_gene: TRBV5-1; CDR3aa: CASSSGEGSYNEQFF; CDR3nt: TGCGCCAGCAGCTCAGGGGAGGGGTCCTACAATGAGCAGTTCTTC
abundance: .; j_gene: TRBJ1-4; len: 14; d_gene: .; v_gene: TRBV2; CDR3aa: CASRHPRENEKLFF; CDR3nt: TGTGCCAGCAGACATCCAAGGGAAAATGAAAAACTGTTTTTT
abundance: .; j_gene: TRBJ2-7; len: 13; d_gene: .; v_gene: TRBV5-1; CDR3aa: CASSSDRNYEQYF; CDR3nt: TGCGCCAGCAGCTCGGACAGAAACTACGAGCAGTACTTC
abundance: .; j_gene: TRBJ1-1; len: 14; d_gene: .; v_gene: TRBV5-1; CDR3aa: CASSLGSLNTEAFF; CDR3nt: TGCGCCAGCAGCCTCGGGAGTCTGAACACTGAAGCTTTCTTT